These 17 T cell receptor gamma chains came from one sample sequenced in a study of γδ T cells in repeated Plasmodium falciparum infection. TCRdb repeated clone calling on the multiplex PCR reads with CATT. The sample includes 25,000 to 30,000 gamma-chain clones, 2.5% to 3.5% of them seen just once. Vgamma9/Vdelta2+ and Vdelta2-negative gammadelta T cells were flow-sorted from PBMC for bulk sequencing. Sequencing was done on a sample of gamma-delta T cells from blood. Receptors were obtained from a pool of human donors (malaria-infected and uninfected, not separated).

This clone came up a few times. A far larger clone differs by one base, so this is likely a read error. The sample holds other DNA sequences that translate to the same CDR3. The gene calls are TRGV9 and TRGJ1 or TRGJ2. TCRdb does not report a J gene; here it was assigned by matching the DNA to germline references. Germline-derived CDR1 and CDR2 are GITISATS and ISYDGTV (reference sequence). The CDR3 is made up of 13 amino acids. The J segment lost 5 bases and the V segment lost 2 bases, leaving 6 bases of the junction unmatched. The CDR3 sequence: CALWEATHYKKLF. The CDR3 DNA reads TGTGCCTTGTGGGAGGCAACGCATTATAAGAAACTCTTT.

In this sample, this clone turned up many times. DNA and listed protein disagree at residue 2, so the protein shown here was translated from the DNA. The chain carries TRGV2 and TRGJP1. Per germline, CDR1 EGSNGY and CDR2 YDSYNSKV. The CDR3 consists of 15 residues. The CDR3 DNA is TGTACCACCTGGGACGGGCGGACCACTGGTTGGTTCAAGATATTT. Translated: CTTWDGRTTGWFKIF.

This clone was observed many times. This DNA translates differently at residue 3 from the TCRdb protein, which is that of a much larger clone; a read error is likely, and the protein shown is the DNA's own translation. The J gene is TRGJP, the V gene TRGV9. CDR1 and CDR2 from the germline V gene are GITISATS and ISYDGTV (reference sequence). The CDR3 sequence is 15 residues long. The CDR3 DNA sequence: TGTGCCTCGTGGGAGTCAGAGTTGGGCAAAAAAATCAAGGTATTT. Its translation: CASWESELGKKIKVF.

This clone was observed a few times. The amino acid sequence in TCRdb belongs to a much larger clone and departs from this DNA's translation at residue 6, likely a sequencing read error; the sequence shown is translated from the DNA. The chain carries TRGV9 and TRGJ1 or TRGJ2. Since TCRdb gives no J gene, matching the DNA to germline was used here to assign it. Germline assignment: CDR1 GITISATS and CDR2 ISYDGTV (reference sequence). V dropped 2 bases and J dropped 12; count of bases not matched to a gene: 7. CDR3 length: 11 amino acids. CDR3 sequence reads: CALWEEIGKLF. In DNA form, the CDR3 reads TGTGCCTTGTGGGAGGAGATTGGGAAACTCTTT.

In this sample, this clone turned up many times. The V call is TRGV3, the J call TRGJ1 or TRGJ2. The trim removed 0 bases at V and 2 bases at J, leaving 7 bases unmatched. This CDR3 has 15 residues. In germline, CDR1 is VTNTFY, CDR2 YDVSTARD (reference sequence). This chain's CDR3 is CATWDRRSYYYKKLF. For the CDR3, the DNA is TGTGCCACCTGGGACAGGCGGTCTTATTATTATAAGAAACTCTTT.

This clone was seen repeatedly, ten times or more. This could be a read error, since a much larger clone is one nucleotide away. The CDR3 coding sequence is TGTGCCTTGTGGGAGGTGGAGAAACTCTTT. Its protein is CALWEVEKLF. The chain links TRGV9 to TRGJ1 or TRGJ2. This CDR3 comprises 10 residues. Germline values: CDR1 GITISATS, CDR2 ISYDGTV (reference sequence). V lost 0 bases to trimming and J lost 11 bases; unmatched junction nucleotides: 1.

This clone was picked up many times. The J gene is TRGJ1 or TRGJ2, the V gene TRGV3. The V gene's germline CDR1 is VTNTFY and CDR2 YDVSTARD (reference sequence). V lost 0 bases, J lost 7 bases, and 6 bases stayed unmatched. This CDR3 comprises 13 residues. Written as DNA, the CDR3 is TGTGCCACCTGGGACAGGCTATGCTATAAGAAACTCTTT. Protein sequence: CATWDRLCYKKLF.

This clone is categorized as medium-sized. The chain combines TRGV3 with TRGJ1 or TRGJ2. J lost 6 bases, V lost 7 bases, and 0 bases had no gene match. The germline V gene encodes CDR1 VTNTFY and CDR2 YDVSTARD (reference sequence). This CDR3 is built from 9 residues. The CDR3 region is CATCYKKLF. The CDR3 DNA sequence: TGTGCCACCTGTTATAAGAAACTCTTT.

This clone was seen repeatedly, ten times or more. Translating this DNA gives a protein that differs at residue 10 from the TCRdb one, which belongs to a much larger clone; a read error is likely, and the protein shown is this translation. This chain uses TRGV9 with TRGJ1 or TRGJ2. The CDR3 totals 12 residues. Germline V gene lookup returns CDR1 GITISATS and CDR2 ISYDGTV (reference sequence). CDR3 nucleotides: TGTGCCTTGCGCCTGAATTATTATAAGAGACTCTTT. The encoded protein is CALRLNYYKRLF.

In this sample, this clone turned up many times. The chain uses TRGV2 and TRGJ1 or TRGJ2. The CDR3 is 12 residues long. V lost 2 bases and J lost 6; bases outside the gene matches: 4. CDR1 and CDR2 (germline): EGSNGY, YDSYNSKV. In DNA form, the CDR3 reads TGTGCCACCTGGGACGATCGTTATAAGAAACTCTTT. This codes for CATWDDRYKKLF.

At least ten counts were recorded for this clone. There is no J gene call, but TRGV3 is given as the V gene. The germline gives CDR1 VTNTFY, CDR2 YDVSTARD (reference sequence). The CDR3 totals 13 residues. CDR3 in DNA: TGTGCCACCTGGGACAGGTACTATTATAAGAAAGTCTTT. Its translation: CATWDRYYYKKVF.

Points on this clone: A junction boundary mismatches the germline segment, possibly from a read error. This chain uses TRGV9 with TRGJP. TCRdb supplies no J gene; here it was assigned by aligning the nucleotide sequence to germline. The length of the CDR3 is 16 residues. Germline lookup yields CDR1 GITISATS and CDR2 ISYDGTV (reference sequence). The CDR3 nucleotides read TGTGCCTTGTGGGTGGTGACAGTGTTGGGCCCAAAAATCAAGGTATTT. Its protein is CALWVVTVLGPKIKVF.

This clone was seen repeatedly, ten times or more. The translation of this DNA and the TCRdb protein of a much larger clone differ at residue 7, probably owing to a read error; the protein shown here is translated from the DNA. The chain joins TRGV4 to TRGJ1 or TRGJ2. There are 11 residues in the CDR3. V gave up 0 bases and J gave up 9 bases; unmatched junction bases: 2. Germline V gives CDR1 EGSTGY, CDR2 YDSYTSSV. CDR3 coding DNA: TGTGCCACCTGGGATGGGTGTAAGAAACTCTTT. Its translation: CATWDGCKKLF.

Ten or more counts support this clone. This probably arose from a read error, given a far larger clone one base away. Other DNA sequences in the same sample also yield this CDR3. This chain connects TRGV9 to TRGJ1 or TRGJ2. The germline V gene has CDR1 GITISATS and CDR2 ISYDGTV (reference sequence). This CDR3 spans 13 amino acids. CDR3 DNA: TGTGCCTTGTGGGAGACAACTTATTATAAGAAGCTCTTT. It yields the protein CALWETTYYKKLF.

In this sample, this clone turned up many times. A single base is all that separates this from a far larger clone, so a read error is likely. Different DNA sequences within this sample yield the same CDR3. This chain uses TRGV9 with TRGJ1 or TRGJ2. CDR1 is GITISATS, CDR2 ISYDGTV, per germline (reference sequence). The CDR3 extends over 12 amino acids. Trimming took 2 bases from V and 9 from J; bases not matched to a gene: 7. The chain's CDR3 is CALWEAKLKKLF. The CDR3, as DNA: TGTGCCTTGTGGGAGGCAAAACTTAAGAAACTCTTT.

This clone was detected ten times or more. The genes are TRGV4 and TRGJP2. Germline trimming cut 1 base from V and 6 bases from J; bases unmatched to any gene: 2. This CDR3 spans 13 amino acids. Germline V gene lookup returns CDR1 EGSTGY and CDR2 YDSYTSSV. Written as DNA, the CDR3 is TGTGCCACCTGGGATGGTGGTGATTGGATCAAGACGTTT. Amino acid sequence: CATWDGGDWIKTF.

This clone was seen many times. TCRdb records a much larger clone's protein for this DNA, with a difference at residue 13 that likely arises from a read error; the protein given is the translation of the DNA. This specimen includes other DNA sequences encoding the same CDR3. This sequence joins TRGV9 and TRGJP1. No J segment appears in TCRdb, so it was assigned here by matching the sequence to germline. Germline values: CDR1 GITISATS, CDR2 ISYDGTV (reference sequence). The CDR3 is made up of 17 amino acids. This CDR3 reads CALWEVFSQRTGRFKIF. DNA for the CDR3: TGTGCCTTGTGGGAGGTCTTTTCCCAAAGGACTGGTCGGTTCAAGATATTT.